A selection of T cell receptor beta chains follows, all from one sample in a study of control samples from healthy donors and cancer patients. Method: immunoSEQ multiplex PCR; TCRdb's copy keeps in-frame clones and lacks some. The sample includes hundreds of thousands of clones, 75% to 95% seen only once; the top ten take more than 6%. Material for sequencing was PBMCs. These receptors all come from a man aged 40-55 years with head and neck cancer. The CDR3 runs from the conserved cysteine through the conserved F or W. The D gene is left open where the match is weak. Part of the rows lack a size; the others show once, few, many or a class for expanded clones.

D gene,V gene,J gene,clone size,CDR3 DNA,CDR3 protein
NA,TRBV3-1/TRBV3-2,TRBJ1-6,NA,TGTGCCAGCAGCCAAGTAGGGGGGAATTCACCCCTCCACTTT,CASSQVGGNSPLHF
NA,TRBV7-9,TRBJ1-1,NA,TGTGCCAGCAGCTTAGTTTTCGACGGGAACACTGAAGCTTTCTTT,CASSLVFDGNTEAFF
NA,TRBV5-5,TRBJ1-5,NA,TGTGCCAGCAGCTTGGGCGGGAAGCCCCAGCATTTT,CASSLGGKPQHF
NA,TRBV29-1,TRBJ1-2,NA,TGCAGCGGATTAACAGGGTACTATGGCTACACCTTC,CSGLTGYYGYTF
TRBD1,TRBV9,TRBJ2-4,NA,TGTGCCAGCAGCGTAGAAGGGGGGACAGGGACGGACATTCAGTACTTC,CASSVEGGTGTDIQYF
TRBD2,TRBV3-1/TRBV3-2,TRBJ2-7,NA,TGTGCCAGCAGCCGTACTGCGGGGGGCGGCTACGAGCAGTACTTC,CASSRTAGGGYEQYF
TRBD1,TRBV5-1,TRBJ1-1,NA,TGCGCCAGCGCCGGGACAGGGCATACTGAAGCTTTCTTT,CASAGTGHTEAFF
NA,TRBV7-2,TRBJ1-2,once,TGTGCCAGCAGCCCCAGCCCGGGTCTAAACTATGGCTACACCTTC,CASSPSPGLNYGYTF
NA,TRBV7-9,TRBJ1-4,NA,TGTGCCAGCAGCCGGGACACTGATAATGAAAAACTGTTTTTT,CASSRDTDNEKLFF
TRBD2,TRBV5-4,TRBJ2-3,once,TGTGCCAGCAGCCACGGGACTAGCGGCACAGATACGCAGTATTTT,CASSHGTSGTDTQYF
TRBD2,TRBV11-2,TRBJ2-1,NA,TGTGCCAGCAGCTCTGGACTAGCGGGATTGTCCTACAATGAGCAGTTCTTC,CASSSGLAGLSYNEQFF